The entry below gives a single T cell receptor (beta chain) sequence along with its context. This clonotype appeared once. Its recognized antigen is unknown. One base away there is no much larger clone; base qualities are not given. Library method: 5' RACE. For sequencing, an Illumina HiSeq 2500 was employed. A second PCR of roughly 7 to 11 cycles was run with a J-beta primer mix and a sample-barcoded 5' primer. Each TCR beta cDNA molecule received a unique molecular identifier from a template-switch 5' adaptor carrying 12 random nucleotides. At least 2.5 million CDR3-containing paired-end reads were obtained from each sample. The Mint cDNA synthesis kit, primed by a TRBC-specific oligonucleotide, was used to synthesize first-strand cDNA from all RNA. Following uracil-DNA glycosylase treatment, a first 18-cycle PCR with universal primers M1SS and BC2_uni_R was performed on all cDNA. For the original study's pipeline: Normalization of each sample was performed by random selection of 1 million high-quality reads, each carrying a distinct molecular identifier. Reads sharing molecular identifiers were discarded rather than binned into consensus sequences. CDR3 identification, clonotype clustering and error correction used MiTCR with a Q25 quality threshold and the strictest error-elimination algorithm. A nonparametric unseen species model with Euler transformation was used to estimate a lower bound on total TCR beta diversity. The public sequencing data were trimmed at Q25 with fastp and processed into clonotypes with MiXCR by TCRdb, which kept only in-frame beta chains. Every distinct CDR3 protein forms one entry, paired with its most common genes and DNA. The V and J calls and clone size come from TCRdb's table, not from the authors' own analysis. The sample contains about 1.8 million distinct CDR3 sequences, around 48% of them found a single time. Over 2% of the sample comes from the top ten.

The CDR3 holds 14 amino acids from the cysteine to the phenylalanine. Only the CDR3 DNA stays, 42 bases, in frame from base 1. Cut back by 4 bases and 4 bases, the V and J ends lie 14 bases apart. CDR1 and CDR2 (SGHTS, YDEGEE) derive from the germline V gene. This record belongs to a study of blood T cells in healthy people across ages (dated by TCRdb to about 2015). Looking at the study overall: Template switching captured roughly one uniquely barcoded TCR beta cDNA molecule per two T cells in model experiments. Donors were grouped into four age groups: young (average roughly 15 years), middle-aged (about 40), aged (roughly 67) and long-lived (less than 85). Two additional independent replicas of 1 million unique cDNA reads from the same blood draw were analyzed for two donors (one aged 18 to 30 and one aged 80 or older). Using deep sequencing normalized with unique cDNA molecular identifiers, the study measured how TCR beta repertoire diversity changes with age. To avoid experimental bias, donors of different ages were distributed randomly across sequencing lanes. The study at large found these results: Because profiling used bulk unsorted PBMCs, naive and antigen-experienced compartments could not be compared conclusively. Observed TCR beta diversity correlated strongly with the percentage of naive T cells measured by flow cytometry. Compared with the aged group, the long-lived group had more naive CD4+ T cells, fewer expanded clones and increased TCR diversity, suggesting age selection. Donor CMV infection status was unknown, potentially confounding age-related changes in expanded clonotypes. Observed TCR beta diversity per million T cells fell roughly linearly with age, and a significant reduction was already apparent by age about 38. Estimates of total diversity from one million sequenced T cells were regarded as lower bounds and underestimates.

The roughly 39 donors, aged about 6 to 100 years, were systemically healthy Caucasian individuals from Russia. Each donor gave approximately 10 milliliters of peripheral blood, collected into EDTA-treated Vacutainer tubes. Ficoll-Paque density-gradient centrifugation was used to isolate PBMCs, with at least 7 million per sample. Trizol reagent was used to extract total RNA from PBMCs, with at least 6 micrograms per sample. The percentages of naive CD45RAhigh/CD27high T cells were determined by flow cytometry on a PBMC aliquot from every donor. The source of this sequence is a woman between 40 and 50 years old in good health. The chain joins TRBV5-8 to TRBJ1-1, with the D gene not clear enough to name. The sequencing input was blood. The CDR3 protein: CASSNYQRVTEAFF. The DNA sequence is as follows: TGTGCCAGCAGCAACTACCAGCGGGTCACTGAAGCTTTCTTT. The entire variable domain, with the stretches around the CDR3 drawn from the reference TRBV5-8 and TRBJ1-1 proteins, is EAGVTQSPTHLIKTRGQQATLRCSPISGHTSVYWYQQALGLGLQFLLWYDEGEERNRGNFPPRFSGRQFPNYSSELNVNALELEDSALYLCASSNYQRVTEAFFGQGTRLTVV.